This T cell receptor beta chain was sequenced during a study of neurological immune-mediated disorders. Looked up from germline, CDR1 is DFQATT and CDR2 is SNEGSKA (reference sequence). The CDR3 extends over 15 amino acids. The junction had 8 bases not matched to a gene; V was cut back by 1 base and J by 7 bases. The sample holds many counts of this clonotype. TCRdb redid the calling of the 5' RACE reads with MiXCR, one entry per CDR3 protein. The repertoire includes roughly 90,000 distinct CDR3 sequences, 3% to 4% of them detected once, and under 3.5% sits in the top ten. PBMCs stored at -80 C, 2 million in total, were the source of the unsorted libraries.

This chain connects TRBV20-1 to TRBJ2-1; 9 bases align to TRBD2. Source material: PBMCs. The source is a woman aged 45-59 years with multiple sclerosis. The CDR3 nucleotides are TGCAGTGCTAGAGTTGGTAGCGGGGGAGTAAATGAGCAGTTCTTC. Protein product: CSARVGSGGVNEQFF.